What follows is one T cell receptor (beta chain) and its context. Its antigen is unknown. This sample was taken from a study of regulatory T cells in long-lasting Graves disease. Study findings and constraints: Clonotypes that were public and shared totalled 2,741 in persistent patients versus around 970 in new patients.

Both iRepertoire HTBI primers and Arm-PCR of CDR3 regions were used to build the TCR beta libraries. A single record per CDR3 protein comes from TCRdb applying MiXCR to the multiplex PCR reads. The table records roughly 610,000 distinct CDR3 sequences, 15% to 20% of them present only once. The CDR3 loop spans 20 amino acids. Germline V CDR1 and CDR2: SGHDN, FVKESK. V lost 0 bases, J lost 2 bases, and 22 bases lay in between. Described time point: newly diagnosed GD, antithyroid drugs for less than 3 months. Extracted PBMC RNA gave rise to the TCR library. This same sample was also taken into another study, of T cells in Graves' hyperthyroidism and ophthalmopathy.

The clonotype was recovered from a young man with Graves disease. The chain has TRBV14 and TRBJ2-2; D call uncertain. Here the sequenced sample was peripheral blood mononuclear cells (PBMCs), taken at new diagnosis, from a patient treated with antithyroid drugs. CDR3 in amino acids: CASSQDRIGREITNTGELFF. The DNA for the CDR3 is TGTGCCAGCAGCCAAGATCGAATAGGTCGAGAGATAACCAACACCGGGGAGCTGTTTTTT.